Following are 27 T cell receptor beta chains from one sample sequenced in a study of blood T cell repertoires in COVID-19. Assay used: immunoSEQ multiplex PCR; TCRdb lists only in-frame clones, some missing. The profile covers around 140,000 clones, with approximately 90% appearing a single time and 4% taken by the ten largest. Sequenced sample: PBMCs or T cells enriched from blood (not recorded which). The receptors were sampled from a woman aged 35 to 49 who had been exposed to COVID-19.

The chain has TRBV29-1 and TRBJ1-6, with 10 bases aligning to TRBD1. V shed 5 bases and J 6 bases; nucleotides not matched to a gene: 7. The CDR3 runs to 15 residues. Germline assignment: CDR1 SQVTM and CDR2 ANQGSEA. The CDR3 nucleotides are TGCAGCGTTAAAATCGGGACAGGGGTTAATTCACCCCTCCACTTT. Encoded protein: CSVKIGTGVNSPLHF.

V and J are TRBV24-1 and TRBJ2-2; D might be TRBD1 (5 bases). The CDR3 is 15 residues long. The ends were cut back, 3 bases at V and 1 base at J, with 8 bases in the middle. Germline loops: CDR1 KGHDR, CDR2 SFDVKD. The CDR3 loop reads CATSDTTGNTGELFF. CDR3 DNA: TGTGCCACCAGTGATACTACAGGGAACACCGGGGAGCTGTTTTTT.

This chain joins TRBV14 and TRBJ2-1; 9 bases fit TRBD2. The CDR3 has 16 residues. Germline values: CDR1 SGHDN, CDR2 FVKESK. V dropped 3 bases and J dropped 7; count of bases not matched to a gene: 10. CDR3 sequence (DNA): TGTGCCAGCAGCCATACAAGCGGGAGGCGATGGAATGAGCAGTTCTTC. Its protein product is CASSHTSGRRWNEQFF.

V usage is TRBV6-4 and J usage is TRBJ1-5; no clear D. Germline V gene data show CDR1 as MRHNA and CDR2 as SNTAGT. The ends were cut back, 7 bases at V and 2 bases at J, with 12 bases in the middle. The CDR3 is 14 residues long. CDR3 sequence reads: CASKEGMCNQPQHF. CDR3 DNA: TGTGCCAGCAAGGAGGGCATGTGCAATCAGCCCCAGCATTTT.

This chain links TRBV7-9 with TRBJ1-2; D is uncertain. This CDR3 spans 17 amino acids. The germline CDR1 and CDR2 sequences are SEHNR and FQNEAQ (reference sequence). V lost 0 bases to trimming and J lost 6 bases, with 20 bases between them. CDR3 amino acids: CASSLALIATSWDGYTF. CDR3 coding DNA: TGTGCCAGCAGCTTAGCCCTAATAGCCACCTCTTGGGATGGCTACACCTTC.

This chain links TRBV27 with TRBJ1-6; 7 nucleotides match TRBD1. Germline V gene lookup returns CDR1 MNHEY and CDR2 SMNVEV (reference sequence). V shed 1 base, J shed 9 bases, and the junction held 9 bases outside the gene matches. This CDR3 has 16 residues. CDR3 residues: CASSLWWASGGSPLHF. In DNA form, the CDR3 reads TGTGCCAGCAGTTTATGGTGGGCTTCAGGGGGTTCACCCCTCCACTTT.

V usage is TRBV23-1 and J usage is TRBJ2-5; 8 positions match TRBD2. TRBV23-1 is an open reading frame whose function is uncertain. The CDR3 is 17 amino acids. The junction had 13 bases not matched to a gene; V was cut back by 2 bases and J by 5 bases. In nucleotides, the CDR3 is TGCGCCAGCAGTCAAAGGGAGGAGCGGGAGAGGTGGGAGACCCAGTACTTC. Protein product: CASSQREERERWETQYF.

This rearrangement joins TRBV28 to TRBJ2-7; possible D gene TRBD1, 5 bases. Germline loops: CDR1 MDHEN, CDR2 SYDVKM. The CDR3 runs to 15 residues. Trimming shortened V by 4 bases and J by 0 bases, and 13 bases separated the two germline ends. CDR3 residues: CASSSRQTTSYEQYF. The CDR3 DNA sequence: TGTGCCAGCAGTTCCCGACAGACCACCTCCTACGAGCAGTACTTC.

The chain couples TRBV27 to TRBJ1-2; 7 nucleotides align to TRBD1. Germline CDR1 and CDR2: MNHEY and SMNVEV (reference sequence). Trimming cost V 2 bases and J 8 bases; bases outside gene matches: 8. The CDR3 loop spans 14 amino acids. The CDR3 protein is CASSLIPTGSGYTF. DNA of the CDR3: TGTGCCAGCAGTTTAATACCGACAGGGTCGGGCTACACCTTC.

This chain joins TRBV9 and TRBJ1-2; TRBD1 matches 10 bases. The CDR3 loop spans 15 amino acids. Losses at the gene ends were 4 bases for V and 5 bases for J; bases not matched to a gene: 8. Germline V gene lookup returns CDR1 SGDLS and CDR2 YYNGEE. The CDR3 spells CASSPRGTGVYGYTF. The CDR3 bases are TGTGCCAGCAGCCCAAGAGGGACAGGGGTATATGGCTACACCTTC.

The chain has TRBV10-1 and TRBJ2-2; TRBD1 matches at 8 bases. The CDR3 is 13 residues long. Unmatched junction bases numbered 0, after V lost 8 bases and J lost 1 base. Germline assignment: CDR1 WNHNN and CDR2 SYGVQD (reference sequence). The CDR3 is CASGQGNTGELFF. The CDR3 DNA is TGCGCCAGCGGACAGGGGAACACCGGGGAGCTGTTTTTT.

The J gene is TRBJ1-3, the V gene TRBV2; 8 nucleotides match TRBD1. The CDR3 is 14 residues long. Looked up from germline, CDR1 is SNHLY and CDR2 is FYNNEI. Trimming removed 6 bases from V and 2 bases from J; junction bases left unmatched: 3. The CDR3 region is CASSEDRAGNTIYF. The CDR3 DNA follows: TGTGCCAGCAGCGAGGACAGGGCTGGAAACACCATATATTTT.

The CDR3 sequence: CASSFATPYEQYF. In DNA form, the CDR3 reads TGTGCCAGCAGTTTCGCGACTCCCTACGAGCAGTACTTC. J is TRBJ2-7 and V is TRBV6-2 or TRBV6-3; D ambiguous. Trimming shortened V by 4 bases and J by 2 bases, and 9 bases separated the two germline ends. Germline V gene sequence: CDR1 MNHEY, CDR2 SVGEGT. This CDR3 region has 13 residues.

V gene TRBV10-1 combines with J gene TRBJ2-1; the D is unclear. CDR3 length: 16 residues. Trimming shortened V by 1 base and J by 0 bases, and 10 bases separated the two germline ends. The germline V gene encodes CDR1 WNHNN and CDR2 SYGVQD (reference sequence). DNA of the CDR3: TGCGCCAGCAGTGAGTACGCCCTAAGCTCCTACAATGAGCAGTTCTTC. This sequence encodes CASSEYALSSYNEQFF.

The chain is built from TRBV3-1 (or the pseudogene TRBV3-2) and TRBJ1-3; D possibly corresponds to TRBD1 (5 bases). Germline V gene data show CDR1 as LGHDT and CDR2 as YNNKEL (reference sequence). There are 16 residues in the CDR3. The V and J ends lost 3 bases and 0 bases respectively, with 12 bases between them. The CDR3 sequence is CASSQARQSSGNTIYF. CDR3 DNA: TGTGCCAGCAGCCAGGCACGACAGAGCTCTGGAAACACCATATATTTT.

In the case of this clone: The sample contains more than one DNA sequence encoding this CDR3. The V gene is TRBV6-5, the J gene TRBJ2-7; TRBD1 aligns across 10 bases. This CDR3 region has 12 residues. The junction had 3 bases not matched to a gene; V was cut back by 10 bases and J by 3 bases. Germline V gene data show CDR1 as MNHEY and CDR2 as SVGAGI. CDR3 in amino acids: CATTGGGYEQYF. The CDR3 nucleotides read TGTGCCACGACAGGGGGCGGCTACGAGCAGTACTTC.

The chain has TRBV3-1 (or the pseudogene TRBV3-2) and TRBJ2-2; no definite D call. The germline gives CDR1 LGHDT, CDR2 YNNKEL (reference sequence). V gave up 7 bases and J gave up 5 bases, with 8 bases separating them. The CDR3 covers 12 residues. CDR3 protein: CASTAPTGELFF. Here the CDR3 DNA reads TGTGCCAGCACTGCGCCTACCGGGGAGCTGTTTTTT.

CDR3 in amino acids: CSVETPSSYEQYF. DNA of the CDR3: TGCAGCGTCGAAACGCCGAGCTCCTACGAGCAGTACTTC. The rearrangement joins TRBV29-1 to TRBJ2-7; D is undetermined. The CDR3 sequence is 13 residues long. V lost 6 bases to trimming and J lost 0 bases, with 12 bases between them. CDR1 is SQVTM, CDR2 ANQGSEA, per germline.

The genes are TRBV15 and TRBJ2-1, with 8 nucleotides matching TRBD1. Trimming cost V 5 bases and J 10 bases; bases outside gene matches: 4. CDR3 length: 12 residues. Germline CDR1 and CDR2: LNHNV and YYDKDF (reference sequence). CDR3 residues: CATSAGGGEQFF. In nucleotides, the CDR3 is TGTGCCACCAGCGCAGGGGGCGGCGAGCAGTTCTTC.

The chain couples TRBV5-1 to TRBJ1-2; D perhaps matches TRBD1 (6 bases). Deletions cut 0 bases from V and 7 bases from J, with 13 bases between. The CDR3 sequence is 14 residues long. Germline V gives CDR1 SGHRS, CDR2 YFSETQ. The CDR3 region has the DNA TGCGCCAGCAGCTTGGGGGACACAAGAGGTGGCTACACCTTC. Translation gives CASSLGDTRGGYTF.

This chain joins TRBV10-3 and TRBJ1-2, with D maybe TRBD1 (6 bases). Looked up from germline, CDR1 is ENHRY and CDR2 is SYGVKD. The CDR3 has 12 residues. V dropped 2 bases and J dropped 9 bases, with 10 bases sitting between them. CDR3 sequence (DNA): TGTGCCATCAGTGAGAGGGGGAAGAGCTACACCTTC. Protein: CAISERGKSYTF.

CDR3 amino acids: CASRTGGTVTFDTQYF. The CDR3, as DNA: TGTGCCAGCAGAACCGGTGGGACTGTAACTTTTGATACGCAGTATTTT. The rearrangement uses TRBV5-4 and TRBJ2-3; tentative D call: TRBD2 (6 bases). V shed 5 bases and J shed 6 bases, with 22 bases lying between them. CDR1 SGHNT and CDR2 YYREEE come from the germline V gene (reference sequence). The CDR3 runs 16 residues.

The chain employs TRBV11-2 and TRBJ2-7; 12 nucleotides align to TRBD2. This CDR3 is 16 amino acids long. Germline CDR1 reads SGHAT; CDR2 reads FQNNGV. The ends lost 6 bases at V and 2 bases at J; junction bases unmatched: 8. The CDR3 protein is CASSRLAGAYTYEQYF. The CDR3 nucleotides are TGTGCCAGCAGTCGACTAGCGGGGGCCTACACCTACGAGCAGTACTTC.

This rearrangement joins TRBV27 to TRBJ1-4; D might be TRBD1 (6 bases). Germline V gene lookup returns CDR1 MNHEY and CDR2 SMNVEV (reference sequence). This CDR3 spans 14 amino acids. Trimming left V 5 bases short and J 3 bases short, with 10 bases between. DNA of the CDR3: TGTGCCAGCAGTATCCCAGGGGCTAATGAAAAACTGTTTTTT. The encoded protein is CASSIPGANEKLFF.

The chain is built from TRBV10-1 and TRBJ2-3, with TRBD2 as a possible D gene (6 bases). The CDR3 has 14 residues. Germline CDR1 is WNHNN and CDR2 is SYGVQD (reference sequence). The germline V and J ends were trimmed by 5 bases and 2 bases, with 11 bases remaining between them. This CDR3 is CASSRGLPTDTQYF. The CDR3 DNA is TGCGCCAGCAGTCGGGGACTCCCCACAGATACGCAGTATTTT.

The CDR3 DNA reads as TGTGCCAGCAGCCAAGGGGACAGGTCTAACTATGGCTACACCTTC. It encodes CASSQGDRSNYGYTF. The chain recombines TRBV3-1 (or the pseudogene TRBV3-2) with TRBJ1-2; 8 bases fit TRBD1. Trimming took 1 base from V and 0 from J; bases not matched to a gene: 1. The CDR3 totals 15 residues. Germline CDR1 LGHDT, CDR2 YNNKEL (reference sequence).

This chain joins TRBV18 and TRBJ1-1; D might be TRBD1 (5 bases). Germline assignment: CDR1 KGHSH and CDR2 LQKENI. The CDR3 is made up of 15 amino acids. Trimming stripped 6 bases from V and 3 bases from J, with 17 bases between. In DNA form, the CDR3 reads TGTGCCAGCTCGCCTGGAAGGGGATGGGACACTGAAGCTTTCTTT. Translation gives CASSPGRGWDTEAFF.